This T cell receptor (beta chain) stems from a study of regulatory dendritic cells for organ transplantation. Allogeneic regulatory or mature dendritic cells were co-cultured for less than six days with CFSE-labeled sorted T cells at 1:10. V was pared by 5 bases and J by 2 bases, with 22 bases of the junction left unmatched. The V gene's germline CDR1 is MNHEY and CDR2 SMNVEV (reference sequence). The CDR3 is 22 amino acids. The table came from immunoSEQ multiplex PCR; TCRdb's copy has only in-frame clones and leaves some out. The sample contains approximately 10,000 clones, 75% of which appear only once. To note about this clone: What it recognizes is unknown.

The rearrangement uses TRBV27 and TRBJ2-2, with 11 bases identical to TRBD1. This sequence was found in a human donor in good health. The specimen was memory CD4+ T cells from blood cultured with regulatory dendritic cells. Subset given: CD45RO+ memory T cells. CDR3 sequence: CASSPPRRRSFGQGANTGELFF. The CDR3 bases are TGTGCCAGCAGTCCCCCCCGAAGGCGATCATTCGGACAGGGGGCCAACACCGGGGAGCTGTTTTTT.